This T cell receptor (beta chain) was found in a study of technical replicates of blood from a few donors. V was pared by 3 bases and J by 5 bases, with 12 bases of the junction left unmatched. The CDR3 is 18 residues long. The germline V gene encodes CDR1 SGHVS and CDR2 FQNEAQ. TCRdb keeps only in-frame clones here, not all; method: immunoSEQ multiplex PCR. The profile covers more than 65,000 clones, with around 90% appearing a single time and 0.3% to 0.5% taken by the ten largest. A single count supports this clone. The V gene is TRBV7-8, the J gene TRBJ2-1, with 11 positions matching TRBD2. The receptor was isolated from a human donor in good health. The sequenced sample consisted of T cells isolated from PBMCs. CDR3 bases: TGTGCCAGCAGCTTGCAAAGACCGGGACTAGCGGCAAACAATGAGCAGTTCTTC. This translates into CASSLQRPGLAANNEQFF.